This T cell receptor (beta chain) appears in the sequencing data of a study of vaccination effects on CD4 cells after COVID-19. Assay used: immunoSEQ multiplex PCR; TCRdb lists only in-frame clones, some missing. The table records 45,000 or so clones, less than 85% of them present only once. Cells that had been cultured for approximately ten days were the source of isolated CD4+ T cells. Of the BNT162b2 and mRNA-1273 vaccines, participants received two doses of one or the other. Half the medium was replaced with IL-2 medium on days 3 and 7. The trim removed 8 bases at V and 6 bases at J, leaving 16 bases unmatched. This CDR3 comprises 16 residues. The germline CDR1 and CDR2 sequences are SNHLY and FYNNEI. About this clone itself: Antigen specificity is unknown.

The clonotype originates from a human donor who received a COVID-19 vaccine. The starting material was CD4+ T cells from PBMCs cultured without peptide, obtained after COVID-19 vaccination. The V call is TRBV2, the J call TRBJ2-3; 8 nucleotides line up with TRBD2. CDR3 coding DNA: TGTGCCAGCCGTAAACTCACTAGCGGAGCCGCGGATACGCAGTATTTT. Its translation is CASRKLTSGAADTQYF.